This T cell receptor beta chain is from a study of PD-L1 blockade in urothelial cancer. Whole-study context: At 3 weeks (second dose) and 6 weeks after starting treatment, blood was analyzed. T cell content in blood samples showed a median of about 140,000.

Patients were diagnosed with urothelial carcinoma, either locally advanced or metastatic. The germline V gene has CDR1 SGDLS and CDR2 YYNGEE. CDR3 size: 15 residues. V shed 8 bases and J shed 2 bases, with 17 bases lying between them. Each PCR received spiked synthetic TCR analog templates. Some clones are missing from TCRdb's copy, which holds only in-frame ones; the method was immunoSEQ multiplex PCR. The sample holds around 100,000 clones, approximately 86% seen once. This material consisted of PBMCs, taken around atezolizumab (anti-PD-L1) treatment. The chain joins TRBV9 to TRBJ2-1; a weak D match, TRBD2 (6 bases). The TCR was taken from a man aged 45-65 years with urothelial cancer. DNA of the CDR3: TGTGCCAGTGGGGGAGGCAGGCAAACCTACAATGAGCAGTTCTTC. Translated, it gives CASGGGRQTYNEQFF.